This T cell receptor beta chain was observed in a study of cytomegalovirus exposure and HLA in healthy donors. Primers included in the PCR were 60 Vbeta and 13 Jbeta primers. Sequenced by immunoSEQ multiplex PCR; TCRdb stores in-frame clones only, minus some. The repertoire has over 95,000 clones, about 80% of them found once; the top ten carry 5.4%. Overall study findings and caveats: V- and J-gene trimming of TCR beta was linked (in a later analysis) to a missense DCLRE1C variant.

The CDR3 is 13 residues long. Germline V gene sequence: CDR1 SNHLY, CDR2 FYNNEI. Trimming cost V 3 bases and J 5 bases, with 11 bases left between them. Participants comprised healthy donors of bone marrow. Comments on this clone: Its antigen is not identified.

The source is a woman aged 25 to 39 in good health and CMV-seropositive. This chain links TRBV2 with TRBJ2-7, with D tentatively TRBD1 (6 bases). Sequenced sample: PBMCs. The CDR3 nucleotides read TGTGCCAGCAGTGATACAGGGTCGCACGAGCAGTACTTC. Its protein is CASSDTGSHEQYF.